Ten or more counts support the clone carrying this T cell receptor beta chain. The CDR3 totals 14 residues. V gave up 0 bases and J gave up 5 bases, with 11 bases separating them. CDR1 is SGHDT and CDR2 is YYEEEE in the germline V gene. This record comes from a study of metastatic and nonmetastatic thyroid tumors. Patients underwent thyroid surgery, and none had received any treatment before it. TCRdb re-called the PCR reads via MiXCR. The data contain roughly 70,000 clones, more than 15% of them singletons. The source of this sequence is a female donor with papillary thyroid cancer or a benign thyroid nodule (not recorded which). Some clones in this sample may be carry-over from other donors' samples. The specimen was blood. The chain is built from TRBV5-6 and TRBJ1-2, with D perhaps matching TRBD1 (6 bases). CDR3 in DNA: TGTGCCAGCAGCTTGGGACAGGATCTTTATGGCTACACCTTC. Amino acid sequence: CASSLGQDLYGYTF.